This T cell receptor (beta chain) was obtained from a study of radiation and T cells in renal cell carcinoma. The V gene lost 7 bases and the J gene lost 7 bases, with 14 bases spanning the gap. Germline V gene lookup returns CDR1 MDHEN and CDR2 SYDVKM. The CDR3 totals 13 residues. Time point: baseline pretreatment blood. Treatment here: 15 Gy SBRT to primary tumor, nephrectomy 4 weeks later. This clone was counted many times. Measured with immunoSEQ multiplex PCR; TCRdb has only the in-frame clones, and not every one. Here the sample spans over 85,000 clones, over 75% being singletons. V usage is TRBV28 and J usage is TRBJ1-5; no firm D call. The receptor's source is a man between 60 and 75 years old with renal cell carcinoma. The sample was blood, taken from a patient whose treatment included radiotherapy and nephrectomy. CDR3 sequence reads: CASISTRSQPQHF. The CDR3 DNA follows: TGTGCCAGCATCTCGACCCGGAGCCAGCCCCAGCATTTT.